This T cell receptor (beta chain) was captured by sequencing in a study of radiation and T cells in renal cell carcinoma. Sequenced by immunoSEQ multiplex PCR; TCRdb stores in-frame clones only, minus some. The sample lists roughly 75,000 clones, about 80% occurring once. CDR1 and CDR2 (germline): SGDLS, YYNGEE. CDR3 length: 14 residues. V lost 5 bases and J lost 8; bases outside the gene matches: 9. The sample's time point: blood 2 weeks post-SBRT. Specified treatment: 15 Gy SBRT to primary tumor, nephrectomy 4 weeks later. V usage is TRBV9 and J usage is TRBJ2-1; 8 positions agree with TRBD1. The specimen comprised blood, sampled from a patient whose treatment included radiotherapy and nephrectomy. The sequence derives from a man aged 55 to 70 with renal cell carcinoma. CDR3: CASSPQGAEDEQFF. CDR3 nucleotides: TGTGCCAGCAGTCCGCAGGGGGCGGAGGATGAGCAGTTCTTC.